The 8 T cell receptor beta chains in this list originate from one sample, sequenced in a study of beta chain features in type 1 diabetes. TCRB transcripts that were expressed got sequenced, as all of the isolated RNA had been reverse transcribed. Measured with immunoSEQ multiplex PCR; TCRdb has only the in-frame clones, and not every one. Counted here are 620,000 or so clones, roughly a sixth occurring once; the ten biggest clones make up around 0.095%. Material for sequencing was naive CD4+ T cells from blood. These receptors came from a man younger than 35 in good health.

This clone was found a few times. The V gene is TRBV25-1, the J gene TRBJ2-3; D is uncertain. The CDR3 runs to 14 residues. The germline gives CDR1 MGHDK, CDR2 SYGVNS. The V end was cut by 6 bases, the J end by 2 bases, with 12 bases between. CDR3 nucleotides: TGTGCCAGCAGGCTGTTCGGCCCCACAGATACGCAGTATTTT. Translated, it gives CASRLFGPTDTQYF.

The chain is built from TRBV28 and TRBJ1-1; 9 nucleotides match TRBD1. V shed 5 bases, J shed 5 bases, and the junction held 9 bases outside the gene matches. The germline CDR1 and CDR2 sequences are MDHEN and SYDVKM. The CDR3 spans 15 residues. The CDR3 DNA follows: TGTGCCAGCAGTCCCTTGGGACAGGGTGGGACTGAAGCTTTCTTT. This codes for CASSPLGQGGTEAFF.

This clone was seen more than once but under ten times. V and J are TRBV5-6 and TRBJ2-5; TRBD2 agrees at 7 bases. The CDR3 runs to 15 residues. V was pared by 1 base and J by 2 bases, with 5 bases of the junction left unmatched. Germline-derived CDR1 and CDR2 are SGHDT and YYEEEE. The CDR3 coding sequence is TGTGCCAGCAGCTTGCGGCTAGCGGCACAAGAGACCCAGTACTTC. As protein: CASSLRLAAQETQYF.

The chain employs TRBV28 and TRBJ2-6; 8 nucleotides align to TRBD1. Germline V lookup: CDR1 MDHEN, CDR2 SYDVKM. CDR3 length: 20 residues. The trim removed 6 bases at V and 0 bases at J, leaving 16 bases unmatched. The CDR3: CASRGGRGTGGTSGANVLTF. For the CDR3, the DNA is TGTGCCAGCAGGGGTGGTAGAGGAACAGGGGGTACCTCTGGGGCCAACGTCCTGACTTTC.

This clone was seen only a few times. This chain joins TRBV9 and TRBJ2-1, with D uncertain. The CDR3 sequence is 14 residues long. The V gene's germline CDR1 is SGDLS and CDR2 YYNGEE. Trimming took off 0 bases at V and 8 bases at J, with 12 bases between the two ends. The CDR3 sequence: CASSVGGQNHEQFF. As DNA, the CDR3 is TGTGCCAGCAGCGTAGGGGGTCAGAACCATGAGCAGTTCTTC.

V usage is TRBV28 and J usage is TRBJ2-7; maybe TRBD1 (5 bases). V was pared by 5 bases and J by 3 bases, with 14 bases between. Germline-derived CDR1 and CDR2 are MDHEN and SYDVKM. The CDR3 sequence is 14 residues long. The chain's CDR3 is CASSRRETVYEQYF. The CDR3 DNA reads TGTGCCAGCAGTCGACGCGAGACAGTCTACGAGCAGTACTTC.

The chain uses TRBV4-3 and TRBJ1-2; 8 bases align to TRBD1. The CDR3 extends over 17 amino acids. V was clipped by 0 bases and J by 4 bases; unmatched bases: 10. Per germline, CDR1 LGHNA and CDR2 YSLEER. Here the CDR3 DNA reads TGCGCCAGCAGCCAAGATTTAGCACAGGGGGGAGGCTATGGCTACACCTTC. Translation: CASSQDLAQGGGYGYTF.

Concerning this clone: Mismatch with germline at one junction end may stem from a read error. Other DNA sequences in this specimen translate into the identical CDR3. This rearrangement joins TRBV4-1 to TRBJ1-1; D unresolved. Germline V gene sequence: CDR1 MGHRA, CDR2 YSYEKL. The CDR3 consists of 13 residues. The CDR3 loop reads CASSGLRAPEAFF. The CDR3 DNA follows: TGCGCCAGCAGCGGCCTTCGGGCCCCTGAAGCGTTCTTT.